This T cell receptor beta chain was sequenced for a study of blood T cell repertoires in COVID-19. Germline V CDR1 and CDR2: MNHEY, SVGEGT. J gave up 8 bases and V 4 bases, and 12 bases lay outside the gene matches. The CDR3 loop spans 15 amino acids. Generated by immunoSEQ multiplex PCR, the TCRdb table keeps only in-frame clones and is missing some. The sample includes just under 350,000 clones, around 86% seen only once; the top ten take roughly 6%. The chain employs TRBV6-2 or TRBV6-3 and TRBJ1-2, with 8 bases aligning to TRBD1. This TCR came from a woman aged 50 to 60 with COVID-19, enrolled during active disease. The sample consisted of peripheral blood. In DNA form, the CDR3 reads TGTGCCAGCAGTTCCGTACCGGGACAGGAAAGGGGCTACACCTTC. It is translated as CASSSVPGQERGYTF.